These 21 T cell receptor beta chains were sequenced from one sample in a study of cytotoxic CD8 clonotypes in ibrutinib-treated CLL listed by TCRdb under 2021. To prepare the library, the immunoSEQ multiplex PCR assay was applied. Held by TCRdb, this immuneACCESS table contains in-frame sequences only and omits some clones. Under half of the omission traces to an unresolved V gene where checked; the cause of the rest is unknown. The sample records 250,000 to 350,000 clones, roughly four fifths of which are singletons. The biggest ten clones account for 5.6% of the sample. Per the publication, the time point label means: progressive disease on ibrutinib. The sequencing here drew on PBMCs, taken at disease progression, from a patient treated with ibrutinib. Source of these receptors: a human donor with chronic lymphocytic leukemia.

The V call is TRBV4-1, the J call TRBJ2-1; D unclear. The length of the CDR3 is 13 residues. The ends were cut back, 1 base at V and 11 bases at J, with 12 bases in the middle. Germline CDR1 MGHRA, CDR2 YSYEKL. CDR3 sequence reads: CASSQADASQQFF. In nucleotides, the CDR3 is TGCGCCAGCAGCCAAGCGGACGCCAGTCAGCAGTTCTTC.

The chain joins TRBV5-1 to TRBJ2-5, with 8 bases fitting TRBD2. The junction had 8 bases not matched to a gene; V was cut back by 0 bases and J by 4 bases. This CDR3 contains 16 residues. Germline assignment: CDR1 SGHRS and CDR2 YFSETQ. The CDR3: CASSLAAGGVGETQYF. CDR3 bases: TGCGCCAGCAGCTTGGCTGCGGGGGGCGTCGGAGAGACCCAGTACTTC.

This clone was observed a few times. Here the CDR3 DNA reads TGTGCCAGCAACGGGCACCGGGCCGTTTATAGCAATCAGCCCCAGCATTTT. This encodes CASNGHRAVYSNQPQHF. V is TRBV2 and J is TRBJ1-5; D not resolved. Germline CDR1 reads SNHLY; CDR2 reads FYNNEI. This CDR3 region has 17 residues. V lost 7 bases and J 0 bases, leaving 19 bases between the germline ends. Full variable domain (missing parts from reference TRBV2 and TRBJ1-5): EPEVTQTPSHQVTQMGQEVILRCVPISNHLYFYWYRQILGQKVEFLVSFYNNEISEKSEIFDDQFSVERPDGSNFTLKIRSTKLEDSAMYFCASNGHRAVYSNQPQHFGDGTRLSIL.

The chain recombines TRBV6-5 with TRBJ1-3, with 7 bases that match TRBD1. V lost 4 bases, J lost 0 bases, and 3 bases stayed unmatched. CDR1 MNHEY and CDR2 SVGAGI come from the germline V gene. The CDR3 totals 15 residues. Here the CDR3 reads CASSWDSFSGNTIYF. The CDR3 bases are TGTGCCAGCAGTTGGGACAGCTTCTCTGGAAACACCATATATTTT.

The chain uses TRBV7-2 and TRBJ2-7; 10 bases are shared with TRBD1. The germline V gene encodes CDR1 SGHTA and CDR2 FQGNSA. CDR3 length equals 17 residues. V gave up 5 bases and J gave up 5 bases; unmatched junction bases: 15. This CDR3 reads CASSPTPPGQGSNEQYF. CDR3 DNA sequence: TGTGCCAGCAGCCCTACCCCGCCGGGACAGGGGTCCAACGAGCAGTACTTC.

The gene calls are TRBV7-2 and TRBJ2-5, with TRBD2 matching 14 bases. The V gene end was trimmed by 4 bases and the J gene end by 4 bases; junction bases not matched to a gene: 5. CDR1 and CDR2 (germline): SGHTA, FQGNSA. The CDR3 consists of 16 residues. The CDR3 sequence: CASSSGLAGAGETQYF. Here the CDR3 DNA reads TGTGCCAGCAGCTCGGGACTAGCGGGGGCTGGAGAGACCCAGTACTTC.

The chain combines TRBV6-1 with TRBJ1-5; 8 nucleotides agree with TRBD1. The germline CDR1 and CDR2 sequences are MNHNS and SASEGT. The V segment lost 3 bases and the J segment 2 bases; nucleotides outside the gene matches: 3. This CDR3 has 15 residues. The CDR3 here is CASSDRGLGNQPQHF. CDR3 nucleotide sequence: TGTGCCAGCAGTGACAGGGGGCTCGGCAATCAGCCCCAGCATTTT.

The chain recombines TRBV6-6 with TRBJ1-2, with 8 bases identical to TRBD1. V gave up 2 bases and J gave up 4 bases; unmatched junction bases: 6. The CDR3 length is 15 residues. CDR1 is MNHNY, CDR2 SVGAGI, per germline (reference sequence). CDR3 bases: TGTGCCAGCAGTTACGCGGGACAGGCCACCTATGGCTACACCTTC. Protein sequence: CASSYAGQATYGYTF.

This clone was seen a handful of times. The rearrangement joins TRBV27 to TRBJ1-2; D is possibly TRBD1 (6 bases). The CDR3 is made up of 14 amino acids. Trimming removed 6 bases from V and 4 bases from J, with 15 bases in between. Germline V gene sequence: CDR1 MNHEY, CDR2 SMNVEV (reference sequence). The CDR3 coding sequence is TGTGCCAGCAGGAACCAGGGGATGATCTATGGCTACACCTTC. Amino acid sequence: CASRNQGMIYGYTF.

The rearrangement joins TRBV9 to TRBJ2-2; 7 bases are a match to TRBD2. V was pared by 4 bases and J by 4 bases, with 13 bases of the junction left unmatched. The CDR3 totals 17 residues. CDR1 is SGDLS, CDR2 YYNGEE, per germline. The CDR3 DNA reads TGTGCCAGCAGCTCAACAGAGCGGGGCACGACCACCGGGGAGCTGTTTTTT. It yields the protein CASSSTERGTTTGELFF.

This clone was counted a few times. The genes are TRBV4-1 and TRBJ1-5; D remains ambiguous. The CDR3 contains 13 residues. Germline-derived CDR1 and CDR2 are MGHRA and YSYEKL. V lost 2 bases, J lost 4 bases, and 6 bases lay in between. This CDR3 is CASSQTLNQPQHF. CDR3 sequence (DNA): TGCGCCAGCAGCCAAACTTTGAATCAGCCCCAGCATTTT.

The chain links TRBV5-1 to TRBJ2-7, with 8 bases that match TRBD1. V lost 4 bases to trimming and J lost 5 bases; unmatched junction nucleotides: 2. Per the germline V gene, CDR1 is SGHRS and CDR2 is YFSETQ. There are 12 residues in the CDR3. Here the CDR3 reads CASSTQGDEQYF. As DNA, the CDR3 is TGCGCCAGCAGCACACAGGGGGACGAGCAGTACTTC.

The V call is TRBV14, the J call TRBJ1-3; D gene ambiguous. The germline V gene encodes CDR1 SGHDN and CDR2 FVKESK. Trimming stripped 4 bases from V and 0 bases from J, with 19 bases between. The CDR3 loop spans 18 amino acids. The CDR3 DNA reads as TGTGCCAGCAGCCGCTGGACGGATTCTATAGTCTCTGGAAACACCATATATTTT. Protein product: CASSRWTDSIVSGNTIYF.

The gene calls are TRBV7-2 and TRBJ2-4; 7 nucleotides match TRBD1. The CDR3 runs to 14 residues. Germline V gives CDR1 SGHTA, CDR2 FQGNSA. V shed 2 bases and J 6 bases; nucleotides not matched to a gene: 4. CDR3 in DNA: TGTGCCAGCAGCTTATCCTACAGGGGAAACATTCAGTACTTC. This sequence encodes CASSLSYRGNIQYF.

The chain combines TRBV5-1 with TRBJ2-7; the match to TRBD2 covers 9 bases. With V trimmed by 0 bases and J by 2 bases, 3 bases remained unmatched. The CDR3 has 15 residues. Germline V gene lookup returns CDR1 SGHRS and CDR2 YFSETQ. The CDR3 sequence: CASSLVLAGTYEQYF. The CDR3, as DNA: TGCGCCAGCAGCTTGGTGCTAGCGGGAACCTACGAGCAGTACTTC.

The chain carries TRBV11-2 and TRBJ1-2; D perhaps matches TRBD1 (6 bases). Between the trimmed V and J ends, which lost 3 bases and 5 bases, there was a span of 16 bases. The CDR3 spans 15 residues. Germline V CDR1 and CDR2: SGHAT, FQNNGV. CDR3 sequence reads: CASSFQGSVYYGYTF. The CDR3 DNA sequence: TGTGCCAGCAGCTTCCAGGGGTCCGTATATTATGGCTACACCTTC.

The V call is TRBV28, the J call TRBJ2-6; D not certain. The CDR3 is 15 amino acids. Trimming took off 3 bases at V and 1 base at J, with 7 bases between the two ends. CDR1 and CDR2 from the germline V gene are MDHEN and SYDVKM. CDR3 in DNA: TGTGCCAGCAGTTTCTGGGGATCTGGGGCCAACGTCCTGACTTTC. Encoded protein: CASSFWGSGANVLTF.

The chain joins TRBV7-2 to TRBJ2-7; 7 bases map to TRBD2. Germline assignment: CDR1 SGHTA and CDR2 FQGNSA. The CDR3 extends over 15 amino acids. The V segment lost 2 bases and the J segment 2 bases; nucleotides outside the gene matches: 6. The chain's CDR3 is CASSLNALAAYEQYF. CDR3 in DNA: TGTGCCAGCAGCTTAAATGCGCTAGCGGCCTACGAGCAGTACTTC.

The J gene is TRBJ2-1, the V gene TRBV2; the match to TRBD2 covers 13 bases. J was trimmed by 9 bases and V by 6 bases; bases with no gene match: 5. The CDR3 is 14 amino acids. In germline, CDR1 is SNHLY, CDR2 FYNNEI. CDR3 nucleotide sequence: TGTGCCAGCAGACGACTAGCGGGGGGTGGTGAGCAGTTCTTC. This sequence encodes CASRRLAGGGEQFF.

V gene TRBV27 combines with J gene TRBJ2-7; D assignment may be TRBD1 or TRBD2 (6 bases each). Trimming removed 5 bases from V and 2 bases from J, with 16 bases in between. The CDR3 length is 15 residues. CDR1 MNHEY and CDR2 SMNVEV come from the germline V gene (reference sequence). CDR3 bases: TGTGCCAGCAGTCCCTACGGGGGCCAAACCTACGAGCAGTACTTC. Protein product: CASSPYGGQTYEQYF.

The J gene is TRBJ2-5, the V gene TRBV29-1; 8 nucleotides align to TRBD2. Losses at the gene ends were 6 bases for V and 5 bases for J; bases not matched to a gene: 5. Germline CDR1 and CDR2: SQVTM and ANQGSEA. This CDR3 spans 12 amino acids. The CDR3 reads CSVQRGRETQYF. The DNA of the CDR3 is TGCAGCGTCCAGCGGGGGCGGGAGACCCAGTACTTC.